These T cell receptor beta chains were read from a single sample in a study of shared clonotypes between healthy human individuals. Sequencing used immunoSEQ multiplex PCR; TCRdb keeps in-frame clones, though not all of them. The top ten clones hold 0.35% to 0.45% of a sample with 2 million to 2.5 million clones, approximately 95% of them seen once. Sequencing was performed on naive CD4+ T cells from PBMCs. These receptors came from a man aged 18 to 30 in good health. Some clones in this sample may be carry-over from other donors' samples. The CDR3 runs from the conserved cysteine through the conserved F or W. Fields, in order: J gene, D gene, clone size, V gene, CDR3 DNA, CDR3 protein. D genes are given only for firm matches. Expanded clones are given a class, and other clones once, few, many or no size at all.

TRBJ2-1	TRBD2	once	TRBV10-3	TGTGCCATCAGCCGGACTAGCGGGAGAGTGGAAGATGAGCAGTTCTTC	CAISRTSGRVEDEQFF
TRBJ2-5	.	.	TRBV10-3	TGTGCCATCAGTGAGGGACATGAGACCCAGTACTTC	CAISEGHETQYF
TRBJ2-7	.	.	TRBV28	TGTGCCAGCGGAGTTAGCGGCTACGAGCAGTACTTC	CASGVSGYEQYF
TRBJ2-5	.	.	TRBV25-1	TGTGCCAGCAATAGGATGGGGGCGCAGACCCAGTACTTC	CASNRMGAQTQYF
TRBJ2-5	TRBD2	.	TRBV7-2	TGTGCCAGCAGCTTCGCGGGAGGGGTCGGAGAGACCCAGTACTTC	CASSFAGGVGETQYF
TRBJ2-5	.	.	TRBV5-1	TGCGCCAGCAGCTTGGCCGGCTTACAAGAGACCCAGTACTTC	CASSLAGLQETQYF
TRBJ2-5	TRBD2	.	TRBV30	TGTGCCTGCTCATACGGGACTAGCAGCCACCAAGAGACCCAGTACTTC	CACSYGTSSHQETQYF
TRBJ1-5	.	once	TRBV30	TGTGCCTGGAGTGTTGTCGGGCCCCAGCATTTT	CAWSVVGPQHF
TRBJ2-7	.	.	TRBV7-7	TGTGCCAGCAGCCTCAATCTAGCGAGTTCCTACGAGCAGTACTTC	CASSLNLASSYEQYF
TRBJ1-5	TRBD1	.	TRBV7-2	TGTGCCAGCAGCCTTGGGCAGGGGGCTCGGCAGCCCCAGCATTTT	CASSLGQGARQPQHF
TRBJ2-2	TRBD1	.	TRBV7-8	TGTGCCAGCACCTGGGGACAGGAAAACACCGGGGAGCTGTTTTTT	CASTWGQENTGELFF
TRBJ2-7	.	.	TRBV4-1	TGCGCCAGCAGCCAAAGGGAGTCCTACGAGCAGTACTTC	CASSQRESYEQYF
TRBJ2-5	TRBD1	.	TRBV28	TGTGCCAGCAGTTCGACTCTGGACAGGTTAGAGACCCAGTACTTC	CASSSTLDRLETQYF